This T cell receptor beta chain appears in the sequencing data of a study of cytomegalovirus exposure and HLA in healthy donors (dated by TCRdb to about 2017). With regard to the full study: An earlier analysis of approximately 640 of the donors reported roughly 300 Gb of sequence data and some 100 million unique TCR beta sequences from some 180 million T cells. The number of typed donors differed by locus: about 620-640 for A, B, C, DRB1 and DQB1; some 540 for DQA1; roughly 600 for DPA1; and some 430 for DPB1. High-throughput TCR immunosequencing, statistical association of individual TCRs with disease status, and machine learning were combined to predict cytomegalovirus infection status. Class I and class II HLA loci were covered by the typing at four-digit resolution. The genetic ancestry cluster associated with self-reported Caucasian donors included about 81% of the roughly 380 genotyped donors. Five DR-DQ haplotypes were handled as single units for association and clustering because linkage in the cohort was strong. In a later analysis, previously published TCR beta repertoires from hundreds of donors were re-analyzed and high-resolution HLA genotyping was added so that TCR occurrence patterns could be studied. Donor age, sex, ethnicity and CMV serostatus were compiled together with the repertoire data. The T cell repertoires of several hundred subjects were profiled by immunosequencing and related to cytomegalovirus serostatus. Among some 400 genotyped donors of the cohort, an average of around 250,000 unique TCR beta nucleotide sequences was sequenced per donor, of which 15% to 20% were non-productive. All discovery cohort repertoires had been generated on a single sequencing platform. Rather than using new phenotypic data, the later analysis identified candidate immune exposures from TCR beta sequences and from how often those sequences occurred across donors. An earlier analysis of about 620 of the donors applied high-throughput TCR beta sequencing to assess whether each TCR beta V gene segment acted as functional or pseudogenic. An early release covering 500 to 750 HLA-typed donors comprised 300 to 350 gigabases of sequencing data and roughly 85 million unique TCR sequences. A separate validation cohort of more than 100 different subjects was used in addition to the approximately 610-subject first cohort. The study was designed to test whether signatures of past pathogen exposure could be identified by cataloging public T cell receptors. In a later genetic analysis, genome-wide SNP genotypes for about 55% of the 666 donors were used, and that subset was treated as a discovery cohort. Broader findings and caveats from the paper: Because HLA typing was unavailable for some donors at each locus, only the typed subset was used in association tests. In a later analysis, TCR association rates were found to vary across HLA loci, with the most associated TCRs seen for DRB1 alleles and the fewest for HLA-C alleles. Across donors, most TCR sequences were observed very rarely, whereas some public TCRs were present in many individuals. In an earlier analysis of about 550 of the donors, most TCR beta V segments were observed in productive rearrangements about 87% or about 30% of the time, broadly matching IMGT annotations. Assigning TCR associations to individual alleles was difficult when HLA alleles, especially DR and DQ, strongly co-occurred. Correlated functional status among segregating V segments might be attributable to linkage disequilibrium, but an unknown experimental factor could not be ruled out. The study listed 164 TCR beta chains as associated with cytomegalovirus. The classifier was reported to diagnose cytomegalovirus status with high specificity and sensitivity in both the original cohort and the validation cohort. A cluster of highly shared sequence variants was judged likely to represent a technical artifact of the sequencing pipeline. Presence/absence analyses assumed roughly uniform sequencing depth across donors, an assumption that may not hold. Three of the identified cytomegalovirus-associated TCR beta chains were confirmed in vitro to be specific for cytomegalovirus antigens. At a false discovery rate of 0.05, a later analysis linked some 17,000 TCR beta sequences to specific HLA alleles. A later genetic analysis associated a missense DCLRE1C variant with V-gene and J-gene trimming of TCR beta chains, and an independent cohort replicated the association. Most CMV-associated TCR beta chains appeared to be HLA-restricted in a later analysis, and the HLA associations seemed to be driven largely by CMV exposure. Some 16 rarely observed V segments, including chromosome 9 orphons, were excluded from the earlier analysis of several hundred of the donors because counts were too low. It was suggested by the authors that the approach could potentially be generalized to other disease states and immunological phenotypes. Immune exposure information for the cohort was limited to CMV serostatus. A later analysis found that HLA-associated TCR beta chains were more clonally expanded and had lower generation probabilities than equally common non-associated chains. Because the 87-base-pair reads could not distinguish some IMGT-functional V segments, including TRBV6-2 and TRBV6-3, those segments were excluded. Several of the top co-occurrence clusters appeared to be linked to parvovirus B19, influenza, CMV and Epstein-Barr virus, according to a later analysis. The cohort was sequenced for TCR beta chains only, and without alpha or paired-chain data the features that could be detected were limited. A further reported finding was that TCR beta sequences accurately predicted the HLA-A and HLA-B alleles for most subjects in the first cohort. In a later genetic analysis, fewer N-insertions in productive TCRs were reported among donors in an Asian-associated ancestry cluster than the roughly 700-donor mean.

CDR1 and CDR2 are drawn from the germline V gene: MGHRA, YSYEKL. V is clipped by 1 base and J by 3 bases, and the sequence between their germline boundaries is 12 bases long. The CDR3 sequence holds 15 residues, the cysteine and phenylalanine included. Kept here is only the CDR3 DNA, which spans 45 bases and is read in frame from base 1. Libraries were built with the immunoSEQ multiplex PCR assay. The multiplex PCR relied on a mix of 60 forward primers for TCR Vbeta segments and 13 reverse primers for TCR Jbeta segments. The CDR3 region of rearranged TCR beta genes was amplified from genomic DNA by a multiplex PCR assay. On the Illumina HiSeq System, the amplified TCR beta libraries were sequenced as 87-base-pair reads. The original methods were these. A later analysis counted approximately 76 million unique TCR beta chains across the 550 to 750 repertoires, and around 9.9 million of these chains were shared by at least two donors. Raw reads were error-corrected and collapsed into unique sequences by a nearest-neighbor algorithm in which closely related sequences were merged to remove PCR and sequencing errors. CDR3 sequences were aligned to IMGT reference sequences to assign V, D and J gene segments. For a sequence to be retained, at least a six-nucleotide match to both a V gene segment and a J gene segment was required. A rearrangement was called productive if the CDR3 had no stop codons and remained in frame with V and J, and every other rearrangement was called non-productive. CDR3 was defined according to IMGT convention as the region running from the second conserved V-encoded cysteine to the conserved J-encoded phenylalanine. Sequences without an unambiguous match to a single V gene segment were excluded from the earlier analysis of a few hundred of the donors. In an earlier analysis of a few hundred of the donors, V segments were called functional above 56.7% productive rearrangements and were called segregating when the between-donor standard deviation exceeded 5%. A statistical classification framework was developed to diagnose cytomegalovirus status using the catalog of TCR beta chain sequences. V and J gene assignment, in a later analysis, came from comparing TCR nucleotide sequences with IMGT/GENE-DB human TR gene sequences. A later analysis assigned CDR3 sequences and most-parsimonious VDJ recombination scenarios with the TCRdist pipeline. In a later analysis, every TCR beta chain was defined by the combination of its CDR3 amino acid sequence and its V-gene family, and reads without a unique V-gene family were dropped. As a way to deal with suspected cross-contamination and a sequencing artifact, a later analysis dropped roughly 620 nucleotide sequences that were highly shared and had low generation probability. A later analysis calculated a clonal expansion index for each public chain from normalized within-repertoire ranks of inferred template counts. A later analysis computed generation probabilities with a VDJ recombination model fitted to out-of-frame rearrangements, and checked the results against IGoR. In a later analysis, hypergeometric tests were used to score TCR-TCR, TCR-HLA and TCR-CMV co-occurrence, with a repertoire-size bias correction applied to TCR pairs. False discovery rates were estimated in a later analysis by permuting HLA or CMV assignments 20 times. In a later analysis, co-occurring TCRs were grouped with DBSCAN, and TCRdist sequence similarity was added when clustering was performed within HLA-allele-positive subsets. Repertoires with fewer than 30,000 or more than 120,000 public chains, plus five repertoires with anomalous nucleotide sharing, were excluded from co-occurrence clustering. TCRdb took this table from immuneACCESS and kept in-frame rearrangements with V and J called. Such tables lack part of the clones; where checked against another copy, unresolved V genes explain under half of the gap, and the rest is unexplained. That table gives V, J and clone size, and the DNA gave D and trimming. This sample lists about 170,000 clones; roughly 84% were detected once. Jointly, the top ten make up approximately 2.5% of the sample.

About this clone itself: Its binding antigen is unknown. No quality values exist for individual bases; no much larger clone is one base distant.

The cohort consisted of 666 healthy bone marrow donors. Cohort members were all nominally healthy when sampled, although unrecorded immune exposures were likely present. The donor tested CMV seropositive, placing the donor among the 250 to 300 seropositive members of the cohort. A peripheral blood sample was collected from each donor, and TCR beta sequencing was performed on peripheral blood mononuclear cells. The Qiagen DNeasy Blood Extraction Kit was used to extract genomic DNA from the blood cell samples. The sequenced material came from PBMCs. This chain is built from TRBV4-1 and TRBJ1-2, with the D gene too uncertain to name. The source is a man aged 25-45 years in good health and CMV-seropositive. The DNA sequence is TGCGCCAGCAGCCAAGTGAGCCGCGGGGACTATGGCTACACCTTC. Protein translation: CASSQVSRGDYGYTF.